The 12 T cell receptor beta chains given below trace back to one sample, sequenced in a study of tissue T cells after allogeneic stem cell transplantation. Libraries were prepared by immunoSEQ multiplex PCR; TCRdb keeps only in-frame clonotypes and omits some of them. The sample has about 2,200 clones; 50% to 60% are singletons. Stated time point: mouse harvest day 7 after allogeneic transplant. Mouse grafts combined 10^7 T-cell-depleted bone marrow cells with 10^6 splenic CD5+ T cells. Input material: liver tissue. These receptor sequences come from a female BALB/c mouse given C57BL/6 T cells with graft-versus-host disease after an allogeneic hematopoietic cell transplant.

Regarding this clone: The gene symbols are mouse symbols. The read terminates 1 residue ahead of where the CDR3 ends, so the germline J gene completes it. The V and J genes are TRBV26 and TRBJ2-3, with 9 bases identical to TRBD1. This CDR3 comprises 14 residues. Germline CDR1 and CDR2: KGHPV and FQNQEV (reference sequence). Trimming at V came to 3 bases and at J to 4 bases, leaving 2 bases not matched to a gene. CDR3 protein: CASSLGTGTETLYF. Incomplete CDR3 DNA: TGTGCCAGCAGTCTTGGGACAGGGACAGAAACGCTGTAT.

Concerning this clone itself: Gene names and germline refer to mouse. The DNA read from the CDR3 is TGTGCCTGGAGCTTGAATAGTCAAAACACCTTGTAC. Protein product: CAWSLNSQNTLY. The full CDR3 protein is CAWSLNSQNTLYF. The chain joins TRBV31 to TRBJ2-4; D gene ambiguous. The read gets to within 1 residue of the CDR3 end, and the germline J gene fills in the rest. Trimming took 3 bases from V and 0 from J, leaving 7 bases between them. CDR3 length: 13 residues. Germline lookup yields CDR1 GKSSPN and CDR2 SITVG.

A remark on this clone: Genes here carry mouse names. The sequence runs out 1 residue before the end of the CDR3; the remainder is reconstructed from the germline J gene. The V call is TRBV12-1, the J call TRBJ2-5; tentative D call: TRBD2 (5 bases). This CDR3 spans 14 amino acids. Trimming removed 3 bases at V and 0 bases at J, with 9 bases between. Germline CDR1 is SGHSN and CDR2 is HYEKVE. The covered CDR3 bases are TGTGCCAGCTCTTTGGGGTTTAACCAAGACACCCAGTAC. Residues: CASSLGFNQDTQY. The full CDR3 protein reads CASSLGFNQDTQYF.

Of note for this clone: These gene names are mouse names. The read halts 1 residue ahead of the CDR3 end, with the missing end drawn from the germline J gene. The rearrangement joins TRBV12-2 to TRBJ2-5; possible D gene TRBD1, 6 bases. Germline CDR1 is SGHLS and CDR2 is HYDKME. V dropped 1 base and J dropped 3 bases, with 10 bases sitting between them. CDR3 length: 14 residues. The CDR3 bases that were read are TGTGCCAGCTCTCTGACAGGCGGGCAAGACACCCAGTAC. Translating gives CASSLTGGQDTQY. The whole CDR3 sequence is CASSLTGGQDTQYF.

Regarding this clone: Genes here carry mouse names. The read terminates 1 residue before the CDR3 end, so the remaining end is supplied by the germline J gene. The V call is TRBV2, the J call TRBJ2-3; TRBD1 or TRBD2 may be the D gene (5 bases each). Trimming shortened V by 0 bases and J by 0 bases, and 7 bases separated the two germline ends. The CDR3 loop spans 15 amino acids. Germline V CDR1 and CDR2: LGHNA, YSYQKL. The part of the CDR3 DNA that was read is TGTGCCAGCAGCCAAGATGGGGCTAGTGCAGAAACGCTGTAT. It yields the protein CASSQDGASAETLY. The entire CDR3 reads CASSQDGASAETLYF.

As for this clone: Gene names refer to mouse genes. The read terminates 1 residue ahead of where the CDR3 ends, so the germline J gene completes it. V usage is TRBV5 and J usage is TRBJ1-1; 9 bases match TRBD1. V lost 1 base and J lost 1; bases outside the gene matches: 1. Germline V gives CDR1 LGHNA, CDR2 YNLKQL (reference sequence). The CDR3 spans 15 residues. The CDR3 bases that were read are TGTGCCAGCAGCCAAGTGGGACAGGGAAACACAGAAGTCTTC. It codes for CASSQVGQGNTEVF. The whole CDR3 is CASSQVGQGNTEVFF.

This clone has a single count. The listed genes are named as in mouse. The CDR3 end lies 1 residue beyond the end of the read and is filled in from the germline J gene. The V call is TRBV5, the J call TRBJ2-3, with TRBD2 identical over 14 bases. J gave up 2 bases and V 6 bases, and 10 bases lay outside the gene matches. This CDR3 has 18 amino acids. Germline values: CDR1 LGHNA, CDR2 YNLKQL (reference sequence). CDR3 DNA, as far as it was read: TGTGCCAGCAGGCCCGGGACTGGGGGGGCGCTTAATGCAGAAACGCTGTAT. Encoded protein: CASRPGTGGALNAETLY. From start to end, the CDR3 is CASRPGTGGALNAETLYF.

In the case of this clone: Gene names are the mouse ones. The CDR3 end is not reached by the read, which stops 1 residue before it; the germline J gene fills it in. The V gene is TRBV26, the J gene TRBJ2-7, with D uncertain. The germline V gene has CDR1 KGHPV and CDR2 FQNQEV (reference sequence). V lost 7 bases and J lost 0, with 4 bases in between. The CDR3 is 11 residues long. This CDR3 reads CASTSSYEQYF. CDR3 DNA (partial): TGTGCCAGCACCTCCTCCTATGAACAGTAC.

Comments on this clone: Genes and germline are mouse. The CDR3 is cut off 1 residue early in the read; its end comes from the germline J gene. V gene TRBV29 combines with J gene TRBJ1-4, with 11 bases matching TRBD1. This CDR3 contains 16 residues. Germline CDR1 is MSHET and CDR2 is SYDVDS. Unmatched junction bases numbered 3, after V lost 5 bases and J lost 1 base. CDR3 region: CASSPGTGGSNERLFF. The CDR3 DNA, read in part, is TGTGCTAGCAGTCCCGGGACAGGGGGTTCCAACGAAAGATTATTT.

As for this clone: A much larger clone lies a single base off, so this may be a read error. The gene symbols are mouse symbols. The read stops 1 residue short of the end of the CDR3; the missing end is completed from the germline J gene. The sample has other DNA sequences that encode this CDR3 too. The gene calls are TRBV5 and TRBJ2-1; unclear D gene. The CDR3 spans 12 residues. Germline V gene lookup returns CDR1 LGHNA and CDR2 YNLKQL (reference sequence). CDR3 loop: CASSPGYAEQFF. CDR3 DNA (partial): TGCGCCAGCAGCCCCGGCTATGCTGAGCAGTTC.

On this clone itself: Gene labels here are mouse ones. The CDR3 end lies 1 residue beyond the end of the read and is filled in from the germline J gene. This chain links TRBV4 with TRBJ2-4; 8 bases line up with TRBD2. CDR1 LGHDT and CDR2 YNNKQL come from the germline V gene (reference sequence). V gave up 3 bases and J gave up 2 bases; unmatched junction bases: 7. The CDR3 loop spans 16 amino acids. CDR3 amino acids: CASSYGGGFTQNTLYF. The sequenced CDR3 bases are TGTGCCAGCAGCTACGGGGGGGGCTTTACTCAAAACACCTTGTAC.

In its sample, this clone is large. Gene names and germline match the mouse. The CDR3 end is not reached by the read, which stops 1 residue before it; the germline J gene fills it in. The chain has TRBV13-1 and TRBJ2-7; TRBD1 matches at 7 bases. The CDR3 consists of 13 residues. The germline V gene has CDR1 NSHNY and CDR2 SYGAGN. Unmatched junction bases numbered 1, after V lost 0 bases and J lost 4 bases. CDR3 DNA, as far as it was read: TGTGCCAGCAGTGATGGGGGACAGTATGAACAGTAC. It codes for CASSDGGQYEQY. The entire CDR3 protein reads CASSDGGQYEQYF.